The entry that follows covers one T cell receptor (beta chain) sequence. Sequencing was performed with immunoSEQ multiplex PCR; in TCRdb, only in-frame clones are kept and a portion is missing. The table has 200,000 or so clones, more than 65% seen once. This sample stems from a study of blood T cell repertoires in COVID-19. Study overall: From the United States, Italy and Spain came samples of acute and convalescent COVID-19.

Germline assignment: CDR1 LNHDA and CDR2 SQIVND (reference sequence). V was pared by 7 bases and J by 7 bases, with 15 bases of the junction left unmatched. This CDR3 comprises 16 residues. Assignment of participants to cohorts was predicated upon participant-reported clinical history. Donors of Cohort 3 who recovered were those that had two negative PCRs, clearance, or symptom resolution. The source is a man aged 40-55 years who had recovered from COVID-19. The sequenced material came from PBMCs or T cells enriched from blood (not recorded which). This chain links TRBV19 with TRBJ2-1, with 8 nucleotides matching TRBD2. CDR3 sequence reads: CASTTTGGATRNEQFF. The CDR3, as DNA: TGTGCCAGTACTACTACCGGGGGGGCTACTAGGAATGAGCAGTTCTTC.